Included here is one TCR beta chain sequence, with context. Libraries were prepared by immunoSEQ multiplex PCR; TCRdb keeps only in-frame clonotypes and omits some of them. The table records tens of thousands of clones, around 90% of them present only once. This record belongs to a study of T cell changes during pregnancy in multiple sclerosis. This CDR3 has 13 amino acids. V was clipped by 6 bases and J by 6 bases, with 12 bases between them. Looked up from germline, CDR1 is SGHNT and CDR2 is YENEEA. This clonotype was sampled from a female donor with multiple sclerosis, enrolled in a pregnancy study. The chain has TRBV11-3 and TRBJ2-1; possibly TRBD1 for D (6 bases). The sequencing here drew on peripheral blood, taken after pregnancy. The DNA of the CDR3 is TGTGCCAGCAGTTCCAACAGGGTCAATGAGCAGTTCTTC. This translates into CASSSNRVNEQFF.